Described below is a single T cell receptor (beta chain) sequence and its context. The data belong to a study of blood T cell repertoires in COVID-19. Original analysis: Amplification of reference gene primers provided the estimated nucleated cell counts. Some clones are missing from TCRdb's copy, which holds only in-frame ones; the method was immunoSEQ multiplex PCR. Clonal size and the V and J genes are those of that table, whereas D and trimming came from the DNA. The sample records roughly 330,000 clones, 80% to 90% being singletons. Trimming pared 6 bases from V and 4 bases from J, leaving 13 bases between. Per the germline V gene, CDR1 is MDHEN and CDR2 is SYDVKM. This CDR3 is 14 amino acids long.

The chain carries TRBV28 and TRBJ2-1, with a tentative D call TRBD1 (5 bases). The source of this sequence is a woman between 45 and 65 years old with acute or convalescent COVID-19. Sequenced sample: peripheral blood. CDR3 sequence reads: CASRPDTRYNEQFF. As DNA, the CDR3 is TGTGCCAGCAGACCGGACACCAGATACAATGAGCAGTTCTTC.